One and the same sample provided the 24 T cell receptor beta chains below, sequenced in a study of preoperative IRX-2 immunotherapy in early breast cancer. Indicated treatment: preoperative locoregional IRX-2 cytokine immunotherapy. The data were produced by immunoSEQ multiplex PCR, yet TCRdb's version contains in-frame clones alone and is incomplete. This sample yields 60,000 or so clones, of which approximately 93% are seen a single time; around 1.7% belongs to the top ten. The specimen was collected from a patient treated with IRX-2 immunotherapy. These receptors were taken from a human donor with breast cancer.

V and J are TRBV11-2 and TRBJ1-1, with D hard to call. Trimming removed 3 bases at V and 3 bases at J, with 14 bases between. Germline loops: CDR1 SGHAT, CDR2 FQNNGV. The CDR3 has 15 residues. The CDR3 bases are TGTGCCAGCAGCTTGAATGGCAGGACCGACACTGAAGCTTTCTTT. This translates into CASSLNGRTDTEAFF. Together with reference TRBV11-2 and TRBJ1-1, the CDR3 gives the full variable domain: EAGVAQSPRYKIIEKRQSVAFWCNPISGHATLYWYQQILGQGPKLLIQFQNNGVVDDSQLPKDRFSAERLKGVDSTLKIQPAKLEDSAVYLCASSLNGRTDTEAFFGQGTRLTVV.

The CDR3 is CASSGTPFDEQFF. Here the CDR3 DNA reads TGTGCCAGCAGCGGGACACCTTTCGATGAGCAGTTCTTC. The chain links TRBV4-2 to TRBJ2-1; maybe TRBD1 (6 bases). Germline V CDR1 and CDR2: LGHNA, YNFKEQ. Trimming cost V 5 bases and J 8 bases, with 13 bases left between them. This CDR3 has 13 residues.

This sequence joins TRBV9 and TRBJ2-3; 7 bases agree with TRBD2. Germline loops: CDR1 SGDLS, CDR2 YYNGEE. Trimming at V came to 3 bases and at J to 4 bases, leaving 8 bases not matched to a gene. This CDR3 is built from 15 residues. The CDR3 nucleotides are TGTGCCAGCAGCGAAAGGGTGGGGGGGGCAGATACGCAGTATTTT. This encodes CASSERVGGADTQYF.

This chain uses TRBV19 with TRBJ1-1, with TRBD1 matching 10 bases. This CDR3 spans 16 amino acids. Per germline, CDR1 LNHDA and CDR2 SQIVND (reference sequence). V lost 5 bases and J lost 3; bases outside the gene matches: 9. This CDR3 is CASSADRGLGDTEAFF. CDR3 nucleotide sequence: TGTGCCAGTAGTGCCGACAGGGGGCTTGGTGACACTGAAGCTTTCTTT. The variable domain in full, completed from reference TRBV19 and TRBJ1-1, reads DGGITQSPKYLFRKEGQNVTLSCEQNLNHDAMYWYRQDPGQGLRLIYYSQIVNDFQKGDIAEGYSVSREKKESFPLTVTSAQKNPTAFYLCASSADRGLGDTEAFFGQGTRLTVV.

The chain couples TRBV27 to TRBJ2-7; no clear D. V was shortened by 6 bases and J by 7 bases, with 7 bases between the two germline ends. CDR3 length: 10 residues. Germline V lookup: CDR1 MNHEY, CDR2 SMNVEV (reference sequence). CDR3 sequence reads: CASRGLEQYF. CDR3 DNA: TGTGCCAGCAGGGGGTTGGAGCAGTACTTC.

This clone was detected once. The chain carries TRBV7-6 and TRBJ1-1, with D unresolved. The V gene lost 5 bases and the J gene lost 3 bases, with 10 bases spanning the gap. CDR1 SGHVS and CDR2 FNYEAQ come from the germline V gene. The CDR3 runs 13 residues. The CDR3 loop is CASSPEGYTEAFF. In DNA form, the CDR3 reads TGTGCCAGCAGCCCCGAAGGGTACACTGAAGCTTTCTTT.

This chain joins TRBV5-6 and TRBJ2-5; D uncertain. V lost 3 bases to trimming and J lost 5 bases, with 8 bases between them. In germline, CDR1 is SGHDT, CDR2 YYEEEE. This CDR3 has 12 amino acids. The CDR3 region is CASSSITETQYF. The CDR3 DNA sequence: TGTGCCAGCAGCTCAATAACGGAGACCCAGTACTTC.

In this sample, this clone turned up once. The rearrangement joins TRBV4-3 to TRBJ2-1; TRBD2 matches at 7 bases. CDR1 is LGHNA, CDR2 YSLEER, per germline. The J segment lost 7 bases and the V segment lost 0 bases, leaving 12 bases of the junction unmatched. This CDR3 spans 17 amino acids. CDR3 residues: CASSQDDRWEGINEQFF. Here the CDR3 DNA reads TGCGCCAGCAGCCAAGATGATAGGTGGGAGGGCATAAATGAGCAGTTCTTC.

V usage is TRBV9 and J usage is TRBJ2-7; unclear D gene. The CDR3 runs to 14 residues. Trimming left V 3 bases short and J 0 bases short, with 10 bases between. Looked up from germline, CDR1 is SGDLS and CDR2 is YYNGEE. The CDR3 DNA sequence: TGTGCCAGCAGCGCCCATGCGGCCTCCTACGAGCAGTACTTC. It yields the protein CASSAHAASYEQYF.

This rearrangement joins TRBV7-8 to TRBJ1-1; TRBD1 might be the D (5 bases). Germline CDR1 and CDR2: SGHVS and FQNEAQ. Trimming took 6 bases from V and 1 from J, leaving 9 bases between them. This CDR3 spans 13 amino acids. The CDR3 spells CASRTDTNTEAFF. In DNA, the CDR3 is TGTGCCAGCAGGACGGACACGAACACTGAAGCTTTCTTT.

For the CDR3, the DNA is TGTGCCAGCAGCGACCCCAGGGAACCCGGGGAGCTGTTTTTT. As protein: CASSDPREPGELFF. This chain links TRBV5-4 with TRBJ2-2; weak D call: TRBD1 (5 bases). The CDR3 has 14 amino acids. Germline CDR1 and CDR2: SGHNT and YYREEE (reference sequence). V was shortened by 4 bases and J by 6 bases, with 13 bases between the two germline ends.

This clone came up once. The sample holds other DNA sequences that translate to the same CDR3. CDR3 nucleotide sequence: TGTGCCAGCTCACCACGGACAGATACGCAGTATTTT. Its protein is CASSPRTDTQYF. The rearrangement joins TRBV18 to TRBJ2-3, with D unclear. V was pared by 1 base and J by 3 bases, with 2 bases between. The germline V gene encodes CDR1 KGHSH and CDR2 LQKENI. The CDR3 totals 12 residues.

CDR3 protein: CASSLAPDTQYF. The CDR3 nucleotides are TGCGCCAGCAGCTTGGCCCCAGATACGCAGTATTTT. The chain couples TRBV5-1 to TRBJ2-3, with D unclear. Germline assignment: CDR1 SGHRS and CDR2 YFSETQ. This CDR3 contains 12 residues. V shed 0 bases and J shed 4 bases, with 3 bases lying between them. The full variable domain, in which reference TRBV5-1 and TRBJ2-3 provide the parts outside the CDR3, is KAGVTQTPRYLIKTRGQQVTLSCSPISGHRSVSWYQQTPGQGLQFLFEYFSETQRNKGNFPGRFSGRQFSNSRSEMNVSTLELGDSALYLCASSLAPDTQYFGPGTRLTVL.

This rearrangement joins TRBV5-4 to TRBJ2-7, with TRBD1 identical over 7 bases. The V gene end was trimmed by 6 bases and the J gene end by 2 bases; junction bases not matched to a gene: 8. Per the germline V gene, CDR1 is SGHNT and CDR2 is YYREEE (reference sequence). The length of the CDR3 is 14 residues. CDR3 amino acids: CASTRDSSTYEQYF. Here the CDR3 DNA reads TGTGCCAGCACCCGGGACAGTTCAACCTACGAGCAGTACTTC. Complete variable domain (other parts from reference TRBV5-4 and TRBJ2-7): ETGVTQSPTHLIKTRGQQVTLRCSSQSGHNTVSWYQQALGQGPQFIFQYYREEENGRGNFPPRFSGLQFPNYSSELNVNALELDDSALYLCASTRDSSTYEQYFGPGTRLTVT.

This sequence joins TRBV11-2 and TRBJ2-5; D uncertain. CDR1 is SGHAT and CDR2 is FQNNGV in the germline V gene. Deletions cut 3 bases from V and 5 bases from J, with 4 bases between. This CDR3 contains 11 residues. The CDR3 protein is CASSFSETQYF. The CDR3 DNA reads TGTGCCAGCAGCTTTAGCGAGACCCAGTACTTC.

The V and J genes are TRBV7-2 and TRBJ1-4; possibly TRBD1 for D (6 bases). The germline V and J ends were trimmed by 2 bases and 8 bases, with 15 bases remaining between them. Germline V CDR1 and CDR2: SGHTA, FQGNSA. This CDR3 is 15 amino acids long. The CDR3 region has the DNA TGTGCCAGCAGCTTATGGTCAGGGGAGGACGAAAAACTGTTTTTT. As protein: CASSLWSGEDEKLFF. The full variable domain, with the rest looked up from reference TRBV7-2 and TRBJ1-4, is GAGVSQSPSNKVTEKGKDVELRCDPISGHTALYWYRQSLGQGLEFLIYFQGNSAPDKSGLPSDRFSAERTGGSVSTLTIQRTQQEDSAVYLCASSLWSGEDEKLFFGSGTQLSVL.

The V gene is TRBV7-3, the J gene TRBJ1-6; D possibly corresponds to TRBD1 (5 bases). V lost 1 base and J 6 bases, leaving 10 bases between the germline ends. In germline, CDR1 is SGHTA, CDR2 FQGTGA. This CDR3 has 15 residues. The CDR3 bases are TGTGCCAGCAGCTTAAGGGGACCATCTAATTCACCCCTCCACTTT. This translates into CASSLRGPSNSPLHF. Filled out from reference TRBV7-3 and TRBJ1-6, the complete variable domain reads GAGVSQTPSNKVTEKGKYVELRCDPISGHTALYWYRQSLGQGPEFLIYFQGTGAADDSGLPNDRFFAVRPEGSVSTLKIQRTERGDSAVYLCASSLRGPSNSPLHFGNGTRLTVT.

The V and J genes are TRBV7-3 and TRBJ2-1; D may be TRBD2 (5 bases). With 5 bases removed from V and 0 bases from J, the gap between germline ends came to 14 bases. CDR3 size: 16 residues. Germline lookup yields CDR1 SGHTA and CDR2 FQGTGA. CDR3 nucleotides: TGTGCCAGCAGCCTCCGCGGTAGCGCCTCCTACAATGAGCAGTTCTTC. This translates into CASSLRGSASYNEQFF.

The J gene is TRBJ1-5, the V gene TRBV19; 8 bases are a match to TRBD1. This CDR3 contains 13 residues. CDR1 and CDR2 from the germline V gene are LNHDA and SQIVND (reference sequence). Trimming removed 7 bases from V and 5 bases from J; junction bases left unmatched: 4. The CDR3 DNA sequence: TGTGCCAGTATGGACAGGGATGATCAGCCCCAGCATTTT. Residues: CASMDRDDQPQHF.

The V call is TRBV5-8, the J call TRBJ1-5; 10 bases align to TRBD1. V shed 5 bases, J shed 2 bases, and the junction held 7 bases outside the gene matches. The germline gives CDR1 SGHTS, CDR2 YDEGEE. This CDR3 is built from 16 residues. The CDR3 DNA sequence: TGTGCCAGCAGTCTCGACAGGGGGCTTCGCAATCAGCCCCAGCATTTT. Translated, it gives CASSLDRGLRNQPQHF.

The chain is built from TRBV7-2 and TRBJ1-5; 7 bases are a match to TRBD1. Trimming cost V 1 base and J 5 bases; bases outside gene matches: 5. Germline CDR1 and CDR2: SGHTA and FQGNSA. The CDR3 runs 15 residues. CDR3 sequence (DNA): TGTGCCAGCAGCTTAGAGGGACAGCCTTATCAGCCCCAGCATTTT. Translating it yields CASSLEGQPYQPQHF.

The chain combines TRBV5-6 with TRBJ1-1; D remains unclear. The germline gives CDR1 SGHDT, CDR2 YYEEEE. CDR3 length: 13 amino acids. V dropped 1 base and J dropped 10 bases, with 14 bases sitting between them. The CDR3 nucleotides read TGTGCCAGCAGCTTGACCAATAGTCGACGAGCTTTCTTT. Its protein product is CASSLTNSRRAFF.

The gene calls are TRBV7-2 and TRBJ2-1; 10 nucleotides line up with TRBD2. This CDR3 has 11 residues. Germline values: CDR1 SGHTA, CDR2 FQGNSA. Trimming took 6 bases from V and 14 from J; bases not matched to a gene: 4. DNA for the CDR3: TGTGCCAGCAGAGGGGGACTAGCGAAGTTCTTC. Its translation: CASRGGLAKFF. Full variable domain (outside the CDR3, taken from reference TRBV7-2 and TRBJ2-1): GAGVSQSPSNKVTEKGKDVELRCDPISGHTALYWYRQSLGQGLEFLIYFQGNSAPDKSGLPSDRFSAERTGGSVSTLTIQRTQQEDSAVYLCASRGGLAKFFGPGTRLTVL.

The chain is built from TRBV7-3 and TRBJ2-5; D not resolved. Between the trimmed V and J ends, which lost 1 base and 9 bases, there was a span of 12 bases. This CDR3 spans 13 amino acids. Germline V CDR1 and CDR2: SGHTA, FQGTGA. DNA of the CDR3: TGTGCCAGCAGCTTAAAGGTGGAAAGTGCCCAGTACTTC. This gives the protein CASSLKVESAQYF.